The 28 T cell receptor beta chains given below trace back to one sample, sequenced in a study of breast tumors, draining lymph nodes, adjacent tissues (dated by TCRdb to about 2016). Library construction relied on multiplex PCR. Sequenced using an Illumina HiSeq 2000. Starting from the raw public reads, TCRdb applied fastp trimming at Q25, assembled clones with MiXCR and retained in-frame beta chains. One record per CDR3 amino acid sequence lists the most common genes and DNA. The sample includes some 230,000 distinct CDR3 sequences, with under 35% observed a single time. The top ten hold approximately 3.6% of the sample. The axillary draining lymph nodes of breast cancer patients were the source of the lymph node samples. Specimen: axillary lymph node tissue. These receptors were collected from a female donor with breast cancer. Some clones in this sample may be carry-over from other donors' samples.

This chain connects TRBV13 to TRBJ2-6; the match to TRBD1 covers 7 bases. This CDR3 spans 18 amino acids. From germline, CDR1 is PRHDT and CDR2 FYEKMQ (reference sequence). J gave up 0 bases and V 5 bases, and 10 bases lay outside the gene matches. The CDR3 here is CASSHSVDRSSGANVLTF. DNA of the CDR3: TGTGCCAGCAGCCATAGCGTGGACAGGAGCTCTGGGGCCAACGTCCTGACTTTC.

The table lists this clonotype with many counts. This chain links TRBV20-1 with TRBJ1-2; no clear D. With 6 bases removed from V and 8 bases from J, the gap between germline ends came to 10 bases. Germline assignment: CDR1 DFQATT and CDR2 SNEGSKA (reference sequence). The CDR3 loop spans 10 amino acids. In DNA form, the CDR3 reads TGCAGTGCCGAGACCAACGGCTACACCTTC. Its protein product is CSAETNGYTF.

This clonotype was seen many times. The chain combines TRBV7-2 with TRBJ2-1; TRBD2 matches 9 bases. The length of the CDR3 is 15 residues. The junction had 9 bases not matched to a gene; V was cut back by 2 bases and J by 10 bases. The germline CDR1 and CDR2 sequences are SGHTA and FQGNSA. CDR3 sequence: CASSLYSGRIKEQFF. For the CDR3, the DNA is TGTGCCAGCAGCTTATATAGCGGGAGAATAAAGGAGCAGTTCTTC.

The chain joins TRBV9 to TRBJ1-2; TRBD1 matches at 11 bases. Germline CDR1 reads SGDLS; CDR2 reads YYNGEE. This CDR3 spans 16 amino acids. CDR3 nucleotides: TGTGCTAGTTATCCGGACAGGGGGCGGGCTAGCTATGGCTACACCTTC. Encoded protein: CASYPDRGRASYGYTF.

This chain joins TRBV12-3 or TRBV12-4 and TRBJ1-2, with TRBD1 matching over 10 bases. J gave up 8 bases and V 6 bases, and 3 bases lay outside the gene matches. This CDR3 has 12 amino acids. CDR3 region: CASRTGGLGYTF. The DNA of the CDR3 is TGTGCCAGCAGGACAGGGGGCCTGGGCTACACCTTC.

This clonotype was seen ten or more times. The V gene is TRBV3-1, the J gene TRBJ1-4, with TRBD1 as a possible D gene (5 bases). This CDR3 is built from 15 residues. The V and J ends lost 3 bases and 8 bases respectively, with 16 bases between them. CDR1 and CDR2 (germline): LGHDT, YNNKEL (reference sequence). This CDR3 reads CASSQRGGVAEKLFF. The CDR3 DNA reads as TGTGCCAGCAGCCAGCGGGGCGGTGTGGCAGAAAAACTGTTTTTT.

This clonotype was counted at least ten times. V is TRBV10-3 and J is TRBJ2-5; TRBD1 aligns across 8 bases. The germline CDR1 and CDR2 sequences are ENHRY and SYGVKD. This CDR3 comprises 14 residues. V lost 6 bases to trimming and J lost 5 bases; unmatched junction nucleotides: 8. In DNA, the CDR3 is TGTGCCATCAGGTCGGACAGGGCGGAGGAGACCCAGTACTTC. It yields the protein CAIRSDRAEETQYF.

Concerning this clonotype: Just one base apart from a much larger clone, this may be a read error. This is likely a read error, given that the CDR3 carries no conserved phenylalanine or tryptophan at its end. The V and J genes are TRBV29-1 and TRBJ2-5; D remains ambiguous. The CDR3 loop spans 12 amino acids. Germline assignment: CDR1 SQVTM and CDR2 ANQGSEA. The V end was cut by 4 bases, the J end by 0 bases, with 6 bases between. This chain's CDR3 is CSVVPYQETQYL. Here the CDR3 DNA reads TGCAGCGTTGTGCCGTACCAAGAGACCCAGTACCTC.

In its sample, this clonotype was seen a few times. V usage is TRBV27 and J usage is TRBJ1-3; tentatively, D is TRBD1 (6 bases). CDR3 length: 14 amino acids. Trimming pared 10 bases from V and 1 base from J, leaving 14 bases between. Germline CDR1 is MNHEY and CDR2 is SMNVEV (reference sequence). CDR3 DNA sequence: TGTGCCACCAAAGAGGGGGTGTCTGGAAACACCATATATTTT. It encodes CATKEGVSGNTIYF.

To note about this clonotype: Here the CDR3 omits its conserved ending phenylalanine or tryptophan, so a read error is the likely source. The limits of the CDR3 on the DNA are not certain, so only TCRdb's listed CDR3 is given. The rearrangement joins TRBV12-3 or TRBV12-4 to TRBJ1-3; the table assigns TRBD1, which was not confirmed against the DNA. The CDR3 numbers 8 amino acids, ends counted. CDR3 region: CASSQTRD.

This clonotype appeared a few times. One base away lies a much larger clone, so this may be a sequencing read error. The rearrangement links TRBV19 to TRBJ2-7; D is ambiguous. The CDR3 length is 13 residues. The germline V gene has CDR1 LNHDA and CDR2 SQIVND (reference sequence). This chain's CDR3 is CASSFLGPYPAPF. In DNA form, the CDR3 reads TGTGCCAGTAGTTTTCTCGGACCCTACCCAGCCCCCTTC.

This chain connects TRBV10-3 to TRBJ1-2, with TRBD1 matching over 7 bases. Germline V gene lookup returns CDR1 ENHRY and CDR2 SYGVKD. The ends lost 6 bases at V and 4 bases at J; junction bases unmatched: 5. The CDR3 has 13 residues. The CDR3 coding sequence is TGTGCCATCAGCGCGGGACAGCTCTATGGCTACACCTTC. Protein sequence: CAISAGQLYGYTF.

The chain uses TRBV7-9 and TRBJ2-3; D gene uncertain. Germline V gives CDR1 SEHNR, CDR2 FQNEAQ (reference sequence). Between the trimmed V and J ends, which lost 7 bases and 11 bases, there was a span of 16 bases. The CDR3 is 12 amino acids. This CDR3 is CASTTDHNEQYF. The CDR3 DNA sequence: TGTGCCAGCACCACAGACCATAATGAGCAGTATTTT.

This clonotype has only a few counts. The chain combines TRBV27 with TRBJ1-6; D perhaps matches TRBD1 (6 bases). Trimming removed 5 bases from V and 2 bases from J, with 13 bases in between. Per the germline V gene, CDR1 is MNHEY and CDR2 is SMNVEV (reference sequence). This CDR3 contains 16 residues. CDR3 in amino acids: CASSTPTGAYNSPLHF. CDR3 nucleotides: TGTGCCAGCAGTACTCCGACAGGCGCCTATAATTCACCCCTCCACTTT.

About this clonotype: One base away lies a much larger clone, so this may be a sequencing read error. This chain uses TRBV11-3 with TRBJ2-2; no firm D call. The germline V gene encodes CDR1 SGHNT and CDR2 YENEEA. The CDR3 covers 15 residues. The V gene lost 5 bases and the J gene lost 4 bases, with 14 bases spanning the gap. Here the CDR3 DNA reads TGTGCCAGCAGCCCAGACCCCACGGGCACCGGGGAGCTGTTTTTT. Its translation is CASSPDPTGTGELFF.

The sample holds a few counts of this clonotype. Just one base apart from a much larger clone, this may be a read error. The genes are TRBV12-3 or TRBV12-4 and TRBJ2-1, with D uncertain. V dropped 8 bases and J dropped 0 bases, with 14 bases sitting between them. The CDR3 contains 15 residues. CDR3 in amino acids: CASGHEPSSYNEQFF. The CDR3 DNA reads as TGTGCCAGCGGCCACGAGCCGAGCTCCTACAATGAGCAGTTCTTC.

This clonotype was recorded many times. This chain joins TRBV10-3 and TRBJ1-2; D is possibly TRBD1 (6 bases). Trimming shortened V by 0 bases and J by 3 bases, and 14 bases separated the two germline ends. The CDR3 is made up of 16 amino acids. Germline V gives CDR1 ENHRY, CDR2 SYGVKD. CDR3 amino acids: CAISESGGADYYGYTF. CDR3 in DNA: TGTGCCATCAGTGAGTCAGGGGGAGCGGACTACTATGGCTACACCTTC.

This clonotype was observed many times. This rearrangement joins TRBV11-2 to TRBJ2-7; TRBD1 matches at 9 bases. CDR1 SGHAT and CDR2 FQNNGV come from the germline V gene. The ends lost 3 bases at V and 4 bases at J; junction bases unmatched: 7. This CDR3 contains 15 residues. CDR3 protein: CASSFIRGQGYEQYF. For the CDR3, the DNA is TGTGCCAGCAGCTTCATACGGGGACAGGGATACGAGCAGTACTTC.

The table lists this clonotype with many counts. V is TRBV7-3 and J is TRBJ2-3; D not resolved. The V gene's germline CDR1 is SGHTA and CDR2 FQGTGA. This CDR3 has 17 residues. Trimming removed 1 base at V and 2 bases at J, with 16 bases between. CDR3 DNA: TGTGCCAGCAGCTTAAACCCCGCAGGAGACTTCACAGATACGCAGTATTTT. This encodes CASSLNPAGDFTDTQYF.

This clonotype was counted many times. As DNA, the CDR3 is TGTGCCATCAAAAGAGGGGGACTAGCGGCATTTTCCTACAATGAGCAGTTCTTC. Protein sequence: CAIKRGGLAAFSYNEQFF. V and J are TRBV10-3 and TRBJ2-1, with 11 bases identical to TRBD2. V shed 7 bases, J shed 1 base, and the junction held 12 bases outside the gene matches. The length of the CDR3 is 18 residues. Germline CDR1 and CDR2: ENHRY and SYGVKD.

The CDR3 sequence: CASSLIAGAEQYF. The CDR3 bases are TGTGCCAGCAGCTTAATAGCGGGAGCCGAGCAGTACTTC. The chain carries TRBV7-6 and TRBJ2-7, with TRBD2 matching 9 bases. The CDR3 covers 13 residues. V gave up 2 bases and J gave up 6 bases; unmatched junction bases: 2. Germline assignment: CDR1 SGHVS and CDR2 FNYEAQ.

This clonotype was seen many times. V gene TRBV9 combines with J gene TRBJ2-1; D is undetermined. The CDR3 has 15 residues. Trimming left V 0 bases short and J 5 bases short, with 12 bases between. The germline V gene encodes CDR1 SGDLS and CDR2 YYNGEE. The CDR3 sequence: CASSVVYWTNNEQFF. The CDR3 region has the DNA TGTGCCAGCAGCGTAGTATATTGGACCAACAATGAGCAGTTCTTC.

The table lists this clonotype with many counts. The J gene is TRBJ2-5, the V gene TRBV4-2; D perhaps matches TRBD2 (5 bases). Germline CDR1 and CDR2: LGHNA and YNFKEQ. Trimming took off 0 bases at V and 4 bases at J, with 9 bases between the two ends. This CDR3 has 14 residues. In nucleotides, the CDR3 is TGTGCCAGCAGCCAAGAGGAAGGGAGAGAGACCCAGTACTTC. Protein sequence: CASSQEEGRETQYF.

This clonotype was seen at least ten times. Here the CDR3 DNA reads TGTGCCAGCAGCTTAGTCGTGGGTGGATTTGACTATGGCTACACCTTC. Its translation is CASSLVVGGFDYGYTF. J is TRBJ1-2 and V is TRBV11-2, with D unresolved. The length of the CDR3 is 16 residues. Germline loops: CDR1 SGHAT, CDR2 FQNNGV. V was trimmed by 1 base and J by 3 bases, leaving 15 bases between them.

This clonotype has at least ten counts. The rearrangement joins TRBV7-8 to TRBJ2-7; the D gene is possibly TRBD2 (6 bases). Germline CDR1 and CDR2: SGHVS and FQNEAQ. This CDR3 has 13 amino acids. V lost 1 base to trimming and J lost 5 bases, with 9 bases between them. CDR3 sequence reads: CASSLVWGDEQYF. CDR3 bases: TGTGCCAGCAGCTTAGTTTGGGGGGACGAGCAGTACTTC. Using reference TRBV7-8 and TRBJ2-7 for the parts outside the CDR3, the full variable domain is GAGVSQSPRYKVAKRGQDVALRCDPISGHVSLFWYQQALGQGPEFLTYFQNEAQLDKSGLPSDRFFAERPEGSVSTLKIQRTQQEDSAVYLCASSLVWGDEQYFGPGTRLTVT.

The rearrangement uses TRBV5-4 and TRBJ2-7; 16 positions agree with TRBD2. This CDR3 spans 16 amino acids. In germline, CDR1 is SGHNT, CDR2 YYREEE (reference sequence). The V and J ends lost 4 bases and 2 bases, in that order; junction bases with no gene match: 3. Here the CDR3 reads CASSAGLAGGPYEQYF. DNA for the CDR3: TGTGCCAGCAGCGCGGGACTAGCGGGAGGGCCCTACGAGCAGTACTTC. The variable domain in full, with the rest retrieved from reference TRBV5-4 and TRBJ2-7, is ETGVTQSPTHLIKTRGQQVTLRCSSQSGHNTVSWYQQALGQGPQFIFQYYREEENGRGNFPPRFSGLQFPNYSSELNVNALELDDSALYLCASSAGLAGGPYEQYFGPGTRLTVT.

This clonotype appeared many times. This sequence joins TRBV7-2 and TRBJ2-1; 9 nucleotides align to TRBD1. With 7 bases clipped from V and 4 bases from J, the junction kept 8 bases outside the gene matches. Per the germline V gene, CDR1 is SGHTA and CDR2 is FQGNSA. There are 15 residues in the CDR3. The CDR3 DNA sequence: TGTGCCAGCATCCAGGACAGGGGACAATACAATGAGCAGTTCTTC. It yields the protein CASIQDRGQYNEQFF.

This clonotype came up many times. The CDR3 bases are TGTGCCAGCAGTCCACAACGGGGGGCTTACTACAATGAGCAGTTCTTC. Translated, it gives CASSPQRGAYYNEQFF. V and J are TRBV6-6 and TRBJ2-1; TRBD2 is a possible D gene (7 bases). The CDR3 length is 16 residues. Trimming took off 5 bases at V and 3 bases at J, with 17 bases between the two ends. Per germline, CDR1 MNHNY and CDR2 SVGAGI (reference sequence).